One T cell receptor (beta chain) is described in this entry. Its binding antigen is unknown. Base quality data are lacking; no much larger clone is found one base away. The trial excluded patients who had a history of autoimmune disease or were on systemic immunosuppression. In every dose cohort, peripheral blood was drawn for TCR sequencing at baseline, cycle 4 day 1, and cycle 7 day 1. Samples were obtained from an open-label, multicenter, first-in-human phase I dose-escalation trial of ivuxolimab. The trial enrolled adults with locally advanced or metastatic head and neck squamous cell, hepatocellular, melanoma or renal cell carcinoma. Before TCR sequencing, CD4+ T cells and CD8+ T cells were sorted from peripheral blood as separate populations. The data are from a study of OX40 agonist ivuxolimab in advanced cancers. Concerning the study at large: Ivuxolimab was a fully human IgG2 agonistic monoclonal antibody targeting the costimulatory receptor OX40 (CD134). Intravenous ivuxolimab was administered to patients every 2 weeks at six dose levels: 0.01, 0.1, 0.3, 1.5, 3 and 10 mg/kg. Patients were allowed to have had prior anti-PD-1, anti-PD-L1 or anti-CTLA-4 therapy, and roughly two fifths of the dose-escalation patients had been treated with checkpoint inhibitors. The point of sequencing TCRbeta in the periphery was to test whether ivuxolimab changed TCR sequence diversity and drove clonal T-cell expansion. Among the roughly 52 dose-escalation patients, approximately 20 had hepatocellular carcinoma, about 15 melanoma, 9 renal cell carcinoma and 9 head and neck cancer. Partial responses were achieved by three dose-escalation patients, of whom one had hepatocellular carcinoma and two had cutaneous melanoma. The paper describes the monotherapy dose-escalation part (N ≈ 52 patients) of the phase I trial of ivuxolimab. In the dose-escalation cohort, about four fifths of patients were male, and the mean age was 60 years with a range of about 20 to 80.

The germline V gene sets CDR1 to MDHEN and CDR2 to SYDVKM. V is shortened by 9 bases, J by 7 bases, and the region joining them spans 16 bases. Spanning cysteine to phenylalanine, the CDR3 consists of 13 amino acids. Only the CDR3 DNA is retained, 39 bases long and in frame from the first base. Genomic DNA was isolated from the sorted cells so that the TCRbeta CDR3 region could be sequenced. The immunoSEQ Assay was used for sequencing of TCRbeta CDR3 regions. TCRdb carries this immuneACCESS record with in-frame sequences only. Its versions omit some clonotypes, under half of them owing to an unresolved V gene in the studies checked, with the rest unexplained. The sample contains fewer than 95,000 clones, 85% to 90% of them found a single time. Clones ranked in the top ten supply around 7.4% of the sample. Points the paper makes about the study in general: At doses of 0.1 to 3.0 mg/kg, clonal expansion of both CD4+ and CD8+ T cells in blood was seen between baseline and week 6. Low levels of normalized T-cell clonal expansion were also shown by some nonresponding patients. Antigen specificity was not determined for the clonally expanded peripheral T cells. In the 0.1-3.0 mg/kg groups, partial responders were among the patients with the lowest normalized peripheral clonal expansion, particularly in CD8+ T cells. After ivuxolimab, expanded clones were on average more numerous among CD8+ T cells than among CD4+ T cells.

The sequence derives from an adult with an advanced solid tumor such as melanoma, head and neck, liver or kidney cancer. The sequence joins TRBV28 to TRBJ1-5, with the D gene not confidently named. This specimen was CD4+ or CD8+ T cells sorted from blood, taken in a trial of the OX40 agonist ivuxolimab. The CDR3 region: CASGIPGGQPQHF. The bases read TGTGCCAGTGGGATCCCCGGAGGGCAGCCCCAGCATTTT.